This T cell receptor (beta chain) was recovered during a study of T-cell reconstitution after alpha-beta-depleted transplantation in children. General observations from the study: When one year had passed after transplant, most T-cell counts and diversity came from newly produced T cells. About two months after transplant, alpha-beta T cells reportedly came from several hundred expanded graft clones.

Preparation of the TCRbeta library involved a method that used unique molecular identifiers. MiXCR, applied by TCRdb to the PCR reads, yields one record per CDR3 protein. Here the sample spans fewer than 1 million distinct CDR3 sequences, 15% to 20% being singletons. Trimming cost V 4 bases and J 0 bases, with 15 bases left between them. The CDR3 is 16 amino acids. Germline V CDR1 and CDR2: MNHEY, SMNVEV (reference sequence). This clonotype was counted a few times. No antigen is known for it. The sequence was obtained from a male patient aged 10-17 years who had a stem cell transplant for acute lymphoblastic leukemia, so the T cells may come from the graft donor. The J gene is TRBJ2-5, the V gene TRBV27, with no clear D. Sequences were derived from PBMCs, mostly from graft donor cells, sampled 360 days after TCRalphabeta/CD19-depleted stem cell transplant. The CDR3 is CASSSLRALHQETQYF. In DNA form, the CDR3 reads TGTGCCAGCAGTTCCCTTCGGGCCTTGCACCAAGAGACCCAGTACTTC.